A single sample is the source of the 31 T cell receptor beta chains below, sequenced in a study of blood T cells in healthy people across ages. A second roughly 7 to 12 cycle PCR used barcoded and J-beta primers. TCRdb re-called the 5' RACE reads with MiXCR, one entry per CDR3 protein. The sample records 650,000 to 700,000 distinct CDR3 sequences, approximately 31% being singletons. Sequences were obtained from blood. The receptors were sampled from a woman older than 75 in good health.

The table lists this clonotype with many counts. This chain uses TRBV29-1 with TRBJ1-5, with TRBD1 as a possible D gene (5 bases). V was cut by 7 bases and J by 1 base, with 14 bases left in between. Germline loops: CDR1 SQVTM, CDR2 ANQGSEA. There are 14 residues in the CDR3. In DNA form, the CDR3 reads TGCAGCGCAACCGTCGGGGGAAGCAATCAGCCCCAGCATTTT. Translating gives CSATVGGSNQPQHF. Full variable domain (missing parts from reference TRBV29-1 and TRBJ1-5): SAVISQKPSRDICQRGTSLTIQCQVDSQVTMMFWYRQQPGQSLTLIATANQGSEATYESGFVIDKFPISRPNLTFSTLTVSNMSPEDSSIYLCSATVGGSNQPQHFGDGTRLSIL.

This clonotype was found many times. The CDR3 loop reads CASSLRADSYNEQFF. The CDR3 DNA reads TGTGCCAGCAGCTTACGGGCAGACTCCTACAATGAGCAGTTCTTC. The V and J genes are TRBV11-2 and TRBJ2-1; D is undetermined. Germline lookup yields CDR1 SGHAT and CDR2 FQNNGV. The germline V and J ends were trimmed by 2 bases and 0 bases, with 8 bases remaining between them. CDR3 size: 15 residues.

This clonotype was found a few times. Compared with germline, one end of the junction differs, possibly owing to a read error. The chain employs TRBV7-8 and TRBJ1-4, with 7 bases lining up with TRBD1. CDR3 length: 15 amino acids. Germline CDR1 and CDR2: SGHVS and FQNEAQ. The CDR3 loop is CASSPTGKFNEELFF. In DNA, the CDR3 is TGTGCCAGCAGCCCGACAGGGAAATTTAATGAAGAACTGTTTTTT.

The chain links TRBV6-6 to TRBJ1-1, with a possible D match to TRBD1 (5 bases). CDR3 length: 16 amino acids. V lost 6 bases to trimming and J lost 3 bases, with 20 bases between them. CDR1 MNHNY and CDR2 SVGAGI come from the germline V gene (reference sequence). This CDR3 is CASSNTWGSGDTEAFF. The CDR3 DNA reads TGTGCCAGCAGCAACACCTGGGGGAGTGGGGACACTGAAGCTTTCTTT.

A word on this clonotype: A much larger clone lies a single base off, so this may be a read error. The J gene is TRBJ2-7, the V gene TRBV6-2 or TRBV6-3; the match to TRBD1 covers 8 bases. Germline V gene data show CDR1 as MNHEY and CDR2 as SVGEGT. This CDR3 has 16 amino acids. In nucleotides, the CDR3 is TGTGCCAGCAGTTACTCGAGTCCCGGGACAGGTTACGAGCGGTACTTC. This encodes CASSYSSPGTGYERYF.

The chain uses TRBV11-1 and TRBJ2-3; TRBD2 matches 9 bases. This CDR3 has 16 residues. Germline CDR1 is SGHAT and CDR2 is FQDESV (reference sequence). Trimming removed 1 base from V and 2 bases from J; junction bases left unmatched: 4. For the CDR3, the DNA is TGTGCCAGCAGCTTAGGACTAGCGGTAACCACAGATACGCAGTATTTT. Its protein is CASSLGLAVTTDTQYF.

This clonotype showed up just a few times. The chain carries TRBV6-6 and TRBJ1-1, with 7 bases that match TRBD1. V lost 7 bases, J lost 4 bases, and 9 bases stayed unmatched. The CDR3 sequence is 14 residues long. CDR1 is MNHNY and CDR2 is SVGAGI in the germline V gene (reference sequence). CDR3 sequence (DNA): TGTGCCAGCACCCTCAGACAGGGAGGCACTGAAGCTTTCTTT. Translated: CASTLRQGGTEAFF.

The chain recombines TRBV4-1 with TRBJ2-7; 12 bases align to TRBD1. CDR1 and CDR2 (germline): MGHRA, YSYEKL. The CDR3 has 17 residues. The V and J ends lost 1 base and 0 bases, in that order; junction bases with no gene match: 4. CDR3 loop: CASSQGGTGGPSYEQYF. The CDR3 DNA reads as TGCGCCAGCAGCCAAGGAGGGACAGGGGGCCCCTCCTACGAGCAGTACTTC.

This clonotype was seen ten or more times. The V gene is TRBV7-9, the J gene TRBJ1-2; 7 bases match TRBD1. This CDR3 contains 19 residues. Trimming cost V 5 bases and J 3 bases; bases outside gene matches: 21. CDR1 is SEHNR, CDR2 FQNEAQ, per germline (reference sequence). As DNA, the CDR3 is TGTGCCAGCAGCCATTCCTACAAAAGACAGGGAAAGGCGGACTATGGCTACACCTTC. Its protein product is CASSHSYKRQGKADYGYTF. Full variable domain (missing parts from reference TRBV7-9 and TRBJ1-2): DTGVSQNPRHKITKRGQNVTFRCDPISEHNRLYWYRQTLGQGPEFLTYFQNEAQLEKSRLLSDRFSAERPKGSFSTLEIQRTEQGDSAMYLCASSHSYKRQGKADYGYTFGSGTRLTVV.

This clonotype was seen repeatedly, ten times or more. The CDR3 bases are TGTGCCAGCTCAAACCTTGGCAGGGAAAGCGAGCAGTACTTC. Translation: CASSNLGRESEQYF. The chain couples TRBV18 to TRBJ2-7; possibly TRBD1 for D (5 bases). V dropped 5 bases and J dropped 6 bases, with 17 bases sitting between them. The CDR3 spans 14 residues. The germline CDR1 and CDR2 sequences are KGHSH and LQKENI.

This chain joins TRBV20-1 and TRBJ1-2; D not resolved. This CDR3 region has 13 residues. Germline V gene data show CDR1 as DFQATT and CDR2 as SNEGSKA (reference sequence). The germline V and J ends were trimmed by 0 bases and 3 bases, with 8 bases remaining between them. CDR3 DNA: TGCAGTGCTAGAGACCACACGTACTATGGCTACACCTTC. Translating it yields CSARDHTYYGYTF.

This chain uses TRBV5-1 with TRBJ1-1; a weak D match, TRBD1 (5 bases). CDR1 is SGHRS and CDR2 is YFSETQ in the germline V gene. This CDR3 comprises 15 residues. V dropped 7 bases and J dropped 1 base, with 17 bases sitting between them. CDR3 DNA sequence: TGCGCCAGCCGACTTACCGGGGCACCGAACACTGAAGCTTTCTTT. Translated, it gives CASRLTGAPNTEAFF.

The CDR3 DNA sequence: TGTGCCACGCTAGCGGGGGGTAGCACAGATACGCAGTATTTT. Its translation is CATLAGGSTDTQYF. The rearrangement links TRBV7-9 to TRBJ2-3; 11 bases match TRBD2. The CDR3 has 14 residues. In germline, CDR1 is SEHNR, CDR2 FQNEAQ (reference sequence). The V and J ends lost 10 bases and 0 bases, in that order; junction bases with no gene match: 3.

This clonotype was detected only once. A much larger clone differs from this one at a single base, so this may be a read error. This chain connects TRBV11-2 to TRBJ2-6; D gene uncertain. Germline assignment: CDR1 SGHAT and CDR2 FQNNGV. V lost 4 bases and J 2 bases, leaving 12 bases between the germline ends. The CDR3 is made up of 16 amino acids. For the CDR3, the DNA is TGTGCCAGCAGCTCTCAGCCGAGCCCTGGGGCCAACGTCCTGACTTTC. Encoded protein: CASSSQPSPGANVLTF.

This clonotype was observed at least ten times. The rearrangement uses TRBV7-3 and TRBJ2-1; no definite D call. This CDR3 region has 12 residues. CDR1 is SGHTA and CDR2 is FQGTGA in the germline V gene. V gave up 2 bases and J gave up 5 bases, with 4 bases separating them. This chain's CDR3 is CASSLDNNEQFF. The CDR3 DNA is TGTGCCAGCAGCTTAGATAACAATGAGCAGTTCTTC.

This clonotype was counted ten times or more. In DNA form, the CDR3 reads TGTGCCAGCAGCTTCGACGTCCGGGGGTATGAGCAGTTCTTC. This sequence encodes CASSFDVRGYEQFF. This chain uses TRBV7-6 with TRBJ2-1; TRBD2 might be the D (6 bases). The CDR3 spans 14 residues. Germline V gene lookup returns CDR1 SGHVS and CDR2 FNYEAQ. Trimming removed 3 bases from V and 8 bases from J, with 14 bases in between.

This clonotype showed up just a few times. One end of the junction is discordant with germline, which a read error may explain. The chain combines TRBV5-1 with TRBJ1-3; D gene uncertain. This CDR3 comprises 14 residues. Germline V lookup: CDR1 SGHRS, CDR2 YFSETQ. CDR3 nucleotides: TGCGCCAGCAGCTTGGCCGGAGGAGGAAACACCATGTATTTT. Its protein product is CASSLAGGGNTMYF.

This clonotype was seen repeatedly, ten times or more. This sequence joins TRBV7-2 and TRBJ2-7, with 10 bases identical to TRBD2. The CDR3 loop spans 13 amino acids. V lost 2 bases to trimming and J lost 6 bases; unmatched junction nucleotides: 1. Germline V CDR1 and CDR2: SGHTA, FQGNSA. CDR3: CASSLLAGGEQYF. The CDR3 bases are TGTGCCAGCAGCTTATTAGCGGGGGGCGAGCAGTACTTC.

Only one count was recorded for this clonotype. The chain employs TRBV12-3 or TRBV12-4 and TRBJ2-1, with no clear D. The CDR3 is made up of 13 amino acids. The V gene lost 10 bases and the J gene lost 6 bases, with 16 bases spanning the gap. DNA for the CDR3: TGTGCCACCTGTATTTCTGACGCCAATGAGCAGTTCTTC. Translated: CATCISDANEQFF.

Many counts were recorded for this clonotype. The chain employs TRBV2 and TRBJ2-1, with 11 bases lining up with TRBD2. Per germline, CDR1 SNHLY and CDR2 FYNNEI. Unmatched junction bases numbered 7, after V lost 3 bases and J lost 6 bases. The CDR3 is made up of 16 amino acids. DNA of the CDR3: TGTGCCAGCAGTGAGGTTCGGCTAGCGGGGGGCAATGAGCAGTTCTTC. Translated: CASSEVRLAGGNEQFF.

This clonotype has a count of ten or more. CDR3 region: CASSLSDRGESDTQYF. The CDR3 DNA is TGTGCCAGCAGTTTATCAGACAGGGGGGAGTCAGATACGCAGTATTTT. The chain combines TRBV12-3 or TRBV12-4 with TRBJ2-3, with 9 positions matching TRBD1. The CDR3 loop spans 16 amino acids. Losses at the gene ends were 2 bases for V and 4 bases for J; bases not matched to a gene: 7.

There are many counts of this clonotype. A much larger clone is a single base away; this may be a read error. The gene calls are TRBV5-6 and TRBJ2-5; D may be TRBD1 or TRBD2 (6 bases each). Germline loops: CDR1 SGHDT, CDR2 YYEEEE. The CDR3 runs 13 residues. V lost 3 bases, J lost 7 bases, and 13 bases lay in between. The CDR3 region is CASSSDWGATQYF. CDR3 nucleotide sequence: TGTGCCAGCAGCTCCGACTGGGGGGCGACCCAGTACTTC.

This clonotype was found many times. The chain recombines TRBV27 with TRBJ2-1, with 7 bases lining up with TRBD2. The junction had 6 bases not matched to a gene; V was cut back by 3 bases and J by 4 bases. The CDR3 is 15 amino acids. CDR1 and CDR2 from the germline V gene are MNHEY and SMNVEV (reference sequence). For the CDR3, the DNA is TGTGCCAGCAGTTTTCGGCGGGGGATATACAATGAGCAGTTCTTC. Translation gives CASSFRRGIYNEQFF.

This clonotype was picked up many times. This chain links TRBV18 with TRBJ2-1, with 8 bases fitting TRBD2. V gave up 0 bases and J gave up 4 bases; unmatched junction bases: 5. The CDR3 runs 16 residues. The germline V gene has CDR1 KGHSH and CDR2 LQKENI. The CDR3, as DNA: TGTGCCAGCTCACCACCATACGGGGGGGATTACAATGAGCAGTTCTTC. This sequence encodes CASSPPYGGDYNEQFF. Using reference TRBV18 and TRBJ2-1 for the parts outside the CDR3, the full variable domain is NAGVMQNPRHLVRRRGQEARLRCSPMKGHSHVYWYRQLPEEGLKFMVYLQKENIIDESGMPKERFSAEFPKEGPSILRIQQVVRGDSAAYFCASSPPYGGDYNEQFFGPGTRLTVL.

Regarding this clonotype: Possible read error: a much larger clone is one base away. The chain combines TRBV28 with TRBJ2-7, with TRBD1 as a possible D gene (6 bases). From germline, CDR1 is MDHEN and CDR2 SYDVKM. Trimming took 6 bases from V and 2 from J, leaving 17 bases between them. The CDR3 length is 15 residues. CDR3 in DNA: TGTGCCAGCAGCCAAGGGACAACCCTCCCCTACGAGCAGTACTTC. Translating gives CASSQGTTLPYEQYF.

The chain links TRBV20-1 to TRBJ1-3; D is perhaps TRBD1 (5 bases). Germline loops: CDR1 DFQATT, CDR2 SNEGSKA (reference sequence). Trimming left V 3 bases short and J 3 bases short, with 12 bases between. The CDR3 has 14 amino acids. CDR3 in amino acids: CSASGDSLGNTIYF. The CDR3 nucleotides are TGCAGTGCTAGTGGCGACAGCCTTGGAAACACCATATATTTT.

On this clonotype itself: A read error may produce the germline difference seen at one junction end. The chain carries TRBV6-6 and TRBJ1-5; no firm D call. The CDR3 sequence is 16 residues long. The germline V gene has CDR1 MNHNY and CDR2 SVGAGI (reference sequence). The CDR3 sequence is CASSSVGSYSNQPRHF. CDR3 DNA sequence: TGTGCCAGCAGCTCAGTAGGATCTTATAGCAATCAGCCCCGGCATTTT.

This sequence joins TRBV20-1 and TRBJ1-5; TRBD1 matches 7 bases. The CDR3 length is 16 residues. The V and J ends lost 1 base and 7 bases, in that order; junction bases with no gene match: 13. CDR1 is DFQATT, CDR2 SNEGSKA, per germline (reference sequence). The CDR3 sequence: CSARAGGYGLGQPQHF. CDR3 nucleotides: TGCAGTGCTAGAGCAGGGGGATATGGTCTAGGGCAGCCCCAGCATTTT.

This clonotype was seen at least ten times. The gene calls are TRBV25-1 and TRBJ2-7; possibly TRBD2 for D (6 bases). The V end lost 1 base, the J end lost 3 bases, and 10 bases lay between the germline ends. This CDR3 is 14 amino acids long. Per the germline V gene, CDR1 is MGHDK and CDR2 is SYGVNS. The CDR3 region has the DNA TGTGCCAGCAGTGAATTATCCGGGGGCTACGAGCAGTACTTC. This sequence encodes CASSELSGGYEQYF.

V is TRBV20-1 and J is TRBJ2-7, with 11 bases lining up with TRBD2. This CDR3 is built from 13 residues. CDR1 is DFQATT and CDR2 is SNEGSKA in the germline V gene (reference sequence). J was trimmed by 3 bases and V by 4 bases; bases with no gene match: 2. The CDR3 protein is CSAIAGGSYEQYF. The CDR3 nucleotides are TGCAGTGCTATAGCGGGGGGGAGCTACGAGCAGTACTTC.

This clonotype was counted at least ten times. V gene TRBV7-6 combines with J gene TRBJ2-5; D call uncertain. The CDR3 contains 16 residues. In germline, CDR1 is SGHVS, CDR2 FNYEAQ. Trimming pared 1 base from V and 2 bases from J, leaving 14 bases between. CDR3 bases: TGTGCCAGCAGCTTAGGTGCCTCGATAATACAAGAGACCCAGTACTTC. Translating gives CASSLGASIIQETQYF.